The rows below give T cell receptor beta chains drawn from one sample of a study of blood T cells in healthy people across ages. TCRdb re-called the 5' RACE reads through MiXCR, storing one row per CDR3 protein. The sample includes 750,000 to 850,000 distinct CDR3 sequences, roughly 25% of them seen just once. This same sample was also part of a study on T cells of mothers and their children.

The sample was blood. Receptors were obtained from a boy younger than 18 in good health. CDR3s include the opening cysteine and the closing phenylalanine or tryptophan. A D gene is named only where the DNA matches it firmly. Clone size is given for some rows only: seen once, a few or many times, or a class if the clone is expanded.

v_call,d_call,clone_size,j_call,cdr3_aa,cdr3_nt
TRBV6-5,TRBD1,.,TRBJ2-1,CASSYSGQFGYNEQFF,TGTGCCAGCAGTTACTCGGGACAGTTCGGCTACAATGAGCAGTTCTTC
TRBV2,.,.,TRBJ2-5,CASGVHETQYF,TGTGCCAGCGGGGTGCATGAGACCCAGTACTTC
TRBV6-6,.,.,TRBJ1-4,CASSYFIGANEKLFF,TGTGCCAGCAGTTACTTCATAGGGGCGAATGAAAAACTGTTTTTT
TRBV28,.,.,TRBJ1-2,CASMLRGIAGYTF,TGTGCCAGCATGCTACGGGGGATAGCCGGCTACACCTTC
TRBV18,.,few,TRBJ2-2,CASSPMSSNTGELFF,TGTGCCAGCTCACCAATGTCCTCGAACACCGGGGAGCTGTTTTTT
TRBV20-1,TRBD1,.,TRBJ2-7,CVTGGAPYEQYF,TGCGTGACAGGGGGCGCGCCCTACGAGCAGTACTTC
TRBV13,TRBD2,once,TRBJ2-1,CASSDGTSGSGAYF,TGTGCCAGCAGCGACGGGACTAGCGGGAGCGGGGCCTACTTC
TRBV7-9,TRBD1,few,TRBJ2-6,CASSSGQGRVVLTF,TGTGCCAGCAGCTCTGGACAGGGCAGAGTCGTCCTGACTTTC
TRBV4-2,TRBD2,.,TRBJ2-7,CASSQGGAGGPYGQYF,TGTGCCAGCAGCCAAGGGGGAGCGGGAGGACCCTACGGGCAGTACTTC
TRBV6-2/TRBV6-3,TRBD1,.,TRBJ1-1,CASSSIGTGLMNTEAFF,TGTGCCAGCAGTTCTATCGGGACAGGGCTCATGAACACTGAAGCTTTCTTT
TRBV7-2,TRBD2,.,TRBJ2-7,CASSLLASGGEQYF,TGTGCCAGCAGCTTATTGGCTAGCGGGGGCGAGCAGTACTTC